One and the same sample provided the 17 T cell receptor beta chains below, sequenced in a study of blood T cell repertoires in COVID-19. Repertoires were generated with immunoSEQ multiplex PCR, while TCRdb's copy carries only in-frame clones and drops some. The sample lists more than 70,000 clones, 87% seen once, with around 3% in the top ten. The sequenced sample was peripheral blood. These receptors were taken from a woman aged 45-60 years with active or convalescent COVID-19.

The chain links TRBV7-3 to TRBJ2-3; D perhaps matches TRBD1 (7 bases). V lost 3 bases, J lost 4 bases, and 14 bases lay in between. CDR3 length: 15 residues. CDR1 is SGHTA, CDR2 FQGTGA, per germline. CDR3 loop: CASSFLQGGPDTQYF. DNA of the CDR3: TGTGCCAGCAGCTTCCTCCAGGGGGGCCCAGATACGCAGTATTTT. The full variable domain, completed using reference TRBV7-3 and TRBJ2-3, is GAGVSQTPSNKVTEKGKYVELRCDPISGHTALYWYRQSLGQGPEFLIYFQGTGAADDSGLPNDRFFAVRPEGSVSTLKIQRTERGDSAVYLCASSFLQGGPDTQYFGPGTRLTVL.

V gene TRBV7-8 combines with J gene TRBJ1-6; perhaps TRBD1 as D (5 bases). Deletions cut 1 base from V and 6 bases from J, with 10 bases between. The germline V gene encodes CDR1 SGHVS and CDR2 FQNEAQ. The CDR3 is made up of 15 amino acids. The CDR3 spells CASSLVGGVNSPLHF. The CDR3 coding sequence is TGTGCCAGCAGCTTAGTCGGGGGGGTTAATTCACCCCTCCACTTT.

The chain links TRBV7-8 to TRBJ2-5, with 9 nucleotides matching TRBD2. The V gene's germline CDR1 is SGHVS and CDR2 FQNEAQ. The junction had 4 bases not matched to a gene; V was cut back by 1 base and J by 4 bases. The CDR3 has 15 residues. The CDR3 nucleotides are TGTGCCAGCAGCTTAGGCGCGGGGGGGCTAGAGACCCAGTACTTC. As protein: CASSLGAGGLETQYF.

V and J are TRBV7-3 and TRBJ1-2; the match to TRBD1 covers 9 bases. The V gene's germline CDR1 is SGHTA and CDR2 FQGTGA. CDR3 length: 15 amino acids. Unmatched junction bases numbered 8, after V lost 5 bases and J lost 4 bases. CDR3 bases: TGTGCCAGCAGCAGGACAGGGGACAACTTCTATGGCTACACCTTC. Encoded protein: CASSRTGDNFYGYTF.

This rearrangement joins TRBV6-6 to TRBJ1-3; D is uncertain. Trimming stripped 8 bases from V and 6 bases from J, with 8 bases between. The CDR3 is made up of 11 amino acids. Germline V gene lookup returns CDR1 MNHNY and CDR2 SVGAGI (reference sequence). CDR3 DNA: TGTGCCAGCTTGTTTCTAAACACCATATATTTT. Translation: CASLFLNTIYF.

The V and J genes are TRBV19 and TRBJ1-5, with TRBD1 as a possible D gene (5 bases). The germline CDR1 and CDR2 sequences are LNHDA and SQIVND (reference sequence). V shed 5 bases and J shed 4 bases, with 6 bases lying between them. This CDR3 contains 12 residues. The CDR3 nucleotides are TGTGCCAGTAGTTACAGGAATCAGCCCCAGCATTTT. Its translation: CASSYRNQPQHF.

The genes are TRBV6-6 and TRBJ1-2; possibly TRBD1 for D (6 bases). The germline V gene encodes CDR1 MNHNY and CDR2 SVGAGI (reference sequence). V was trimmed by 0 bases and J by 7 bases, leaving 15 bases between them. CDR3 length: 15 residues. For the CDR3, the DNA is TGTGCCAGCAGTTACTCACGGGGAAGGGGGATTGGCTACACCTTC. This encodes CASSYSRGRGIGYTF.

The chain links TRBV27 to TRBJ2-2, with a tentative D call TRBD1 (5 bases). The germline V and J ends were trimmed by 5 bases and 1 base, with 14 bases remaining between them. Germline values: CDR1 MNHEY, CDR2 SMNVEV (reference sequence). The CDR3 covers 16 residues. For the CDR3, the DNA is TGTGCCAGCAGTGAATCCGACGACAGGAACACCGGGGAGCTGTTTTTT. Its translation: CASSESDDRNTGELFF.

The chain joins TRBV5-5 to TRBJ1-5, with 8 bases identical to TRBD1. The CDR3 has 14 residues. Germline loops: CDR1 SGHKS, CDR2 YYEKEE (reference sequence). V shed 5 bases and J 4 bases; nucleotides not matched to a gene: 5. The CDR3 sequence is CASSSGGGNQPQHF. The DNA for the CDR3 is TGTGCCAGCAGTTCAGGGGGCGGAAATCAGCCCCAGCATTTT.

This chain uses TRBV21-1 with TRBJ1-5. TRBV21-1 is a recognized pseudogene. The CDR3 covers 19 residues. The DNA for the CDR3 is TGTGCCAGCAGCCTCCATGACTTGGGGAGAAAATATAGCAATCAGCCCCAGCATTTT. It is translated as CASSLHDLGRKYSNQPQHF.

The chain has TRBV18 and TRBJ1-1; 7 bases are a match to TRBD1. Germline V gives CDR1 KGHSH, CDR2 LQKENI. The CDR3 loop spans 14 amino acids. Trimming cost V 3 bases and J 5 bases; bases outside gene matches: 6. CDR3 bases: TGTGCCAGCTCACCGGGCAGGGGGGTAACTGAAGCTTTCTTT. Translated, it gives CASSPGRGVTEAFF.

This chain connects TRBV25-1 to TRBJ2-3; 8 bases match TRBD1. The V segment lost 1 base and the J segment 1 base; nucleotides outside the gene matches: 7. This CDR3 comprises 17 residues. Germline CDR1 and CDR2: MGHDK and SYGVNS. CDR3 residues: CASSELGARGRTDTQYF. CDR3 DNA: TGTGCCAGCAGTGAATTAGGGGCCAGGGGGCGCACAGATACGCAGTATTTT.

The rearrangement uses TRBV15 and TRBJ1-2, with 7 bases matching TRBD1. The CDR3 runs 16 residues. After removal of 0 bases from V and 6 bases from J, the junction contained 10 bases not matched to a gene. The germline V gene has CDR1 LNHNV and CDR2 YYDKDF (reference sequence). The CDR3 nucleotides are TGTGCCACCAGCAGAGAGGGTATAGGGGGCCCCCATGGCTACACCTTC. It translates to CATSREGIGGPHGYTF.

In DNA form, the CDR3 reads TGTGCCAGCAGTAGGTCTAACAGACAGGGGGTTAGCAATCAGCCCCAGCATTTT. Protein product: CASSRSNRQGVSNQPQHF. V and J are TRBV28 and TRBJ1-5; 9 nucleotides line up with TRBD1. CDR1 is MDHEN, CDR2 SYDVKM, per germline. This CDR3 spans 18 amino acids. The V and J ends lost 5 bases and 0 bases, in that order; junction bases with no gene match: 11.

This chain joins TRBV19 and TRBJ1-2; D is ambiguous. This CDR3 region has 13 residues. The ends were cut back, 7 bases at V and 5 bases at J, with 14 bases in the middle. Germline V lookup: CDR1 LNHDA, CDR2 SQIVND (reference sequence). The CDR3 is CASNFGSNYGYTF. The CDR3 DNA reads TGTGCCAGTAACTTCGGGAGTAATTATGGCTACACCTTC.

The chain employs TRBV7-8 and TRBJ2-5; tentatively, D is TRBD2 (6 bases). The CDR3 spans 13 residues. Deletions cut 5 bases from V and 7 bases from J, with 14 bases between. Germline assignment: CDR1 SGHVS and CDR2 FQNEAQ. CDR3 loop: CASSQTARGTQYF. The DNA for the CDR3 is TGTGCCAGCAGCCAGACGGCGCGGGGGACCCAGTACTTC.

The chain is built from TRBV14 and TRBJ2-5; TRBD2 is a possible D gene (5 bases). In germline, CDR1 is SGHDN, CDR2 FVKESK. The V end was cut by 4 bases, the J end by 5 bases, with 11 bases between. This CDR3 is built from 13 residues. The chain's CDR3 is CASSLQRAETQYF. The CDR3 region has the DNA TGTGCCAGCAGCCTTCAGAGGGCGGAGACCCAGTACTTC.